The T cell receptor (beta chain) described here comes from a study of cytomegalovirus exposure and HLA in healthy donors. CDR1 MDHEN and CDR2 SYDVKM come from the germline V gene. CDR3 size: 13 residues. The V gene lost 5 bases and the J gene lost 8 bases, with 12 bases spanning the gap. As to this clone: Its matching antigen is unknown.

PCR primers comprised 60 Vbeta and 13 Jbeta primers. The method was immunoSEQ multiplex PCR; TCRdb's version includes in-frame clones alone and lacks a portion of them. The sample holds around 180,000 clones, approximately 84% seen once. Overall study results and limits: Reportedly, TCR beta sequences accurately predicted HLA-A and HLA-B alleles in most subjects. Equally common other TCR beta chains were less clonally expanded than HLA-associated ones, a later analysis found.

Sequencing used PBMCs. V and J are TRBV28 and TRBJ2-2; perhaps TRBD2 as D (6 bases). The sequence was collected from a boy younger than 18 in good health and CMV-seronegative. CDR3 region: CASSITGEGELFF. The DNA of the CDR3 is TGTGCCAGCAGTATCACGGGAGAGGGGGAGCTGTTTTTT.